These T cell receptor beta chains were read from a single sample in a study of blood T cells in healthy people across ages. TCRdb ran MiXCR on the 5' RACE reads and lists one entry per CDR3 protein. The top ten hold 10% to 15% of the sample, which has under 1,000,000 distinct CDR3 sequences, roughly 35% seen once. Sample: blood. The receptor set was obtained from a man aged 18-30 years in good health. The CDR3 runs from the conserved cysteine through the conserved F or W. Fields, in order: clone size, V gene, D gene, J gene, CDR3 protein, CDR3 DNA. A D gene is named only where the DNA matches it firmly. The size of a clone is reported for some rows only, either as once, few or many, or as a class for expanded clones.

size: once
V: TRBV12-3/TRBV12-4
D: TRBD2
J: TRBJ2-1
CDR3: CASSFLAGGVEQFF
DNA: TGTGCCAGCAGTTTCCTAGCGGGAGGAGTTGAGCAGTTCTTC

size: -
V: TRBV7-9
D: TRBD2
J: TRBJ2-1
CDR3: CASSSAGGGVNEQFF
DNA: TGTGCCAGCAGCTCCGCAGGCGGGGGTGTCAATGAGCAGTTCTTC

size: many
V: TRBV7-2
D: -
J: TRBJ2-1
CDR3: CASSLVGALNEQFF
DNA: TGTGCCAGCAGCTTAGTCGGGGCTCTCAATGAGCAGTTCTTC

size: -
V: TRBV9
D: TRBD1
J: TRBJ1-2
CDR3: CASKRTGHYGYTF
DNA: TGTGCCAGCAAACGGACAGGGCACTATGGCTACACCTTC

size: -
V: TRBV20-1
D: TRBD2
J: TRBJ2-1
CDR3: CSYSGGARLKKDEQFF
DNA: TGCAGTTACAGCGGGGGGGCGAGGCTGAAGAAAGATGAGCAGTTCTTC

size: -
V: TRBV12-3/TRBV12-4
D: -
J: TRBJ2-4
CDR3: CASSPFLETAKNIQYF
DNA: TGTGCCAGCAGTCCTTTCCTCGAGACAGCCAAAAACATTCAGTACTTC

size: few
V: TRBV7-2
D: -
J: TRBJ1-1
CDR3: CASSFYRGETEAFF
DNA: TGTGCCAGCAGCTTTTACCGGGGAGAGACTGAAGCTTTCTTT

size: few
V: TRBV25-1
D: -
J: TRBJ1-1
CDR3: CASMADLNTEAFF
DNA: TGTGCCAGCATGGCCGACTTGAACACTGAAGCTTTCTTT

size: -
V: TRBV5-1
D: TRBD1
J: TRBJ1-1
CDR3: CASSPGTGLPEAFF
DNA: TGCGCCAGCAGCCCCGGGACAGGGTTACCTGAAGCTTTCTTT

size: -
V: TRBV7-8
D: -
J: TRBJ1-1
CDR3: CASSQVLISGNADPEAFF
DNA: TGTGCCAGCAGTCAGGTCCTAATCTCTGGTAATGCGGACCCTGAAGCTTTCTTT

size: -
V: TRBV2
D: -
J: TRBJ1-1
CDR3: CASSVRGAGDTEAFF
DNA: TGTGCCAGCAGTGTGCGGGGGGCAGGGGACACTGAAGCTTTCTTT